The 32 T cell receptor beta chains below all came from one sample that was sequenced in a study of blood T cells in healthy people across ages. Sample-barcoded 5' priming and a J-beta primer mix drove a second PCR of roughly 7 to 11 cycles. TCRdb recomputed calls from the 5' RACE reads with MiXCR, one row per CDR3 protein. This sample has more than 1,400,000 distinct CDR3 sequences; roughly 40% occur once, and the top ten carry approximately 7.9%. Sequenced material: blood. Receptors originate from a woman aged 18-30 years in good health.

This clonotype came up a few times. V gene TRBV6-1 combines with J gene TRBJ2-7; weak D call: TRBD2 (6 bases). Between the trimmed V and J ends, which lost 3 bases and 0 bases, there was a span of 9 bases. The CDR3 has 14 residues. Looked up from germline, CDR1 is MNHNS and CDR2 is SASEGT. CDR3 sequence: CASSDLASSYEQYF. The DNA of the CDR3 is TGTGCCAGCAGTGATCTAGCGAGCTCCTACGAGCAGTACTTC.

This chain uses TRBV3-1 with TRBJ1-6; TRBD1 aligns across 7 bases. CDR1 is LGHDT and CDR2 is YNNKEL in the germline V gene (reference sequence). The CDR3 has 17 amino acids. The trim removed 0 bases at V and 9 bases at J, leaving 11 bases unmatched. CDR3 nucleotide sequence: TGTGCCAGCAGCCAAGACCGGACAGGCCTTGTGGGTTCACCCCTCCACTTT. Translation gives CASSQDRTGLVGSPLHF.

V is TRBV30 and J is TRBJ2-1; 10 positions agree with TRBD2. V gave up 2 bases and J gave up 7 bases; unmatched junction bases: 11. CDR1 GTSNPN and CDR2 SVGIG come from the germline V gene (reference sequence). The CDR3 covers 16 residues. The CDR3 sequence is CAWSHALAGAKNEQFF. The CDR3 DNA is TGTGCCTGGAGTCATGCGCTAGCGGGAGCAAAGAATGAGCAGTTCTTC.

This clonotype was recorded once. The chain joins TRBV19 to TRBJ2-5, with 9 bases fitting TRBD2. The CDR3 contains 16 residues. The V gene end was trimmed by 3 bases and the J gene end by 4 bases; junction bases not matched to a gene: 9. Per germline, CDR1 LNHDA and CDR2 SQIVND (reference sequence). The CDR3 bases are TGTGCCAGTAGTATTAGCGGGAGATCATCGGGAGAGACCCAGTACTTC. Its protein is CASSISGRSSGETQYF.

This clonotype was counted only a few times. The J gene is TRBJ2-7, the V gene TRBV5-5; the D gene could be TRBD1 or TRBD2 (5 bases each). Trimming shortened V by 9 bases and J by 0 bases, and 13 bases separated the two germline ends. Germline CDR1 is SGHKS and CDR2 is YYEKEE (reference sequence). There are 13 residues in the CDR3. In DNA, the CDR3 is TGTGCCACCGAGGGGCGGGCCTCCTACGAGCAGTACTTC. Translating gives CATEGRASYEQYF.

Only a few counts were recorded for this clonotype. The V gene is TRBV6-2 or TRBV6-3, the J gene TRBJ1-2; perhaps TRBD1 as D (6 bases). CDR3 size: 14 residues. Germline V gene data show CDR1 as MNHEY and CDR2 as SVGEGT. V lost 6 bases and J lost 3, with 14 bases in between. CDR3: CASSTTQGHYGYTF. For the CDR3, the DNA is TGTGCCAGCAGCACAACCCAGGGGCACTATGGCTACACCTTC.

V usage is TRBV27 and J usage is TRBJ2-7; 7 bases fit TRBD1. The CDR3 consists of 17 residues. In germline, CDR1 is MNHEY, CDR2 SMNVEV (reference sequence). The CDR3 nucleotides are TGTGCTATTATTGGGTTAACAGGGGTCCCAACGTCCTACGAGCAGTACTTC. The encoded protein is CAIIGLTGVPTSYEQYF.

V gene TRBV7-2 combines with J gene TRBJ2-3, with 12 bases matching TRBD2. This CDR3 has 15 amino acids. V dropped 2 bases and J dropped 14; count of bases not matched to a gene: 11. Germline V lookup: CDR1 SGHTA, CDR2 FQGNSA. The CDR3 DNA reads TGTGCCAGCAGCTTACTTGTACTAGCGGGGGGCCCCTCGTATTTT. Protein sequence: CASSLLVLAGGPSYF.

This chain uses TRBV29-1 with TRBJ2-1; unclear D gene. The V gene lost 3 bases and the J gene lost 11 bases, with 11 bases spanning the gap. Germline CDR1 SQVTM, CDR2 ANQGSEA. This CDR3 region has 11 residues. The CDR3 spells CSVEPLSQQFF. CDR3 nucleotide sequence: TGCAGCGTTGAGCCCCTCTCCCAGCAGTTCTTC.

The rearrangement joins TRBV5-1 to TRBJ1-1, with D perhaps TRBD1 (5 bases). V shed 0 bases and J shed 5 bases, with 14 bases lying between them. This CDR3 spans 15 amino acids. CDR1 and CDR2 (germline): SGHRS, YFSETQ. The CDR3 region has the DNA TGCGCCAGCAGCTTGGAAGGCCAAAAGGGGACTGAAGCTTTCTTT. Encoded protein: CASSLEGQKGTEAFF.

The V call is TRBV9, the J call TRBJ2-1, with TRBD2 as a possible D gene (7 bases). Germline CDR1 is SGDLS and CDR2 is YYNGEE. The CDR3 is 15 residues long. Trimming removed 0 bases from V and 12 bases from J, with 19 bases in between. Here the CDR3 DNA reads TGTGCCAGCAGCGTAGGGCGGGGGCCCCATCTTGTGCAGTTCTTC. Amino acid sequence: CASSVGRGPHLVQFF. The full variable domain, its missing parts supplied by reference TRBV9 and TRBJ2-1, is DSGVTQTPKHLITATGQRVTLRCSPRSGDLSVYWYQQSLDQGLQFLIQYYNGEERAKGNILERFSAQQFPDLHSELNLSSLELGDSALYFCASSVGRGPHLVQFFGPGTRLTVL.

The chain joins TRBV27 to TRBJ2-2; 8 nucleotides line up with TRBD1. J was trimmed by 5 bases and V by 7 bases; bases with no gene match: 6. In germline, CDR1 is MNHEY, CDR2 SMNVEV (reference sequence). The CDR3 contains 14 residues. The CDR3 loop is CASTGQGRTGELFF. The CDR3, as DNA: TGTGCCAGCACTGGACAGGGAAGAACCGGGGAGCTGTTTTTT.

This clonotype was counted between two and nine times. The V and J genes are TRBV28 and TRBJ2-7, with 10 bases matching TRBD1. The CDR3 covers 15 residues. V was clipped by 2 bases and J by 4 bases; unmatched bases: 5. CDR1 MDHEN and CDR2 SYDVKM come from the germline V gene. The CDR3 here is CASSLAGTGDYEQYF. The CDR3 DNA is TGTGCCAGCAGTTTAGCTGGGACAGGGGATTACGAGCAGTACTTC.

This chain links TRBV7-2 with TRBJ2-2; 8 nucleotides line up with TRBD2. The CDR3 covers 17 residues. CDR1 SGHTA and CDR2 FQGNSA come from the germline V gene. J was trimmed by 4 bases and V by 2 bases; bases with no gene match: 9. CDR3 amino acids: CASSLLAGRASTGELFF. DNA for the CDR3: TGTGCCAGCAGCTTATTGGCCGGGAGGGCGAGCACCGGGGAGCTGTTTTTT.

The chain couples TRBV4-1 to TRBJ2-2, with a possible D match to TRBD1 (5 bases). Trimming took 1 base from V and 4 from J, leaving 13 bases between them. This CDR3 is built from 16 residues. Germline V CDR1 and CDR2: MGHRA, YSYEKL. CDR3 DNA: TGCGCCAGCAGCCAAGCCCTAAGACAGATCACCGGGGAGCTGTTTTTT. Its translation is CASSQALRQITGELFF.

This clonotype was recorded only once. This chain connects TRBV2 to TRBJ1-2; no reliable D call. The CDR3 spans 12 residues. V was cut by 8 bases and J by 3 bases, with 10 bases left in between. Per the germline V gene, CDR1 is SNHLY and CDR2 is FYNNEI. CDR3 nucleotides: TGTGCCAGCCACGACGGGTACTATGGCTACACCTTC. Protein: CASHDGYYGYTF.

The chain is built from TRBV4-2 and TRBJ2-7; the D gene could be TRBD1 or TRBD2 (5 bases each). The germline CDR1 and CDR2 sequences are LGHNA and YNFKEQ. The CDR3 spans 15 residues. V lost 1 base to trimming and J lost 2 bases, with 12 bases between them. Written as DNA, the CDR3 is TGTGCCAGCAGCCAAGCGGGGACCTCCACCTACGAGCAGTACTTC. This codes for CASSQAGTSTYEQYF.

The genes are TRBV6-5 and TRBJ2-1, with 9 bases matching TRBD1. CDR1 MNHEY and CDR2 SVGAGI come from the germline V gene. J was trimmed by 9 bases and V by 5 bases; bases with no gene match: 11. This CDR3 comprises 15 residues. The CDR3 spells CASSPPGQGRGEQFF. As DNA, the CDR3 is TGTGCCAGCAGTCCCCCCGGACAGGGGAGGGGTGAGCAGTTCTTC.

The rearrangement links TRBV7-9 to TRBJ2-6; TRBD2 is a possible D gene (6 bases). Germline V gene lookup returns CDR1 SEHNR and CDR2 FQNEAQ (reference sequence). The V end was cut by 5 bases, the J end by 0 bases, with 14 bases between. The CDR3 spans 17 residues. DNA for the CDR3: TGTGCCAGCAGCCACCCGGGACTTCACTCTGGGGCCAACGTCCTGACTTTC. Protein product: CASSHPGLHSGANVLTF.

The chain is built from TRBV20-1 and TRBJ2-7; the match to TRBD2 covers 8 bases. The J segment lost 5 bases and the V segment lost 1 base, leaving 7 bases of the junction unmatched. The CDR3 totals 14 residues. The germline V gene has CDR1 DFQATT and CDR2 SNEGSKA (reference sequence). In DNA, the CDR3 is TGCAGTGCTAGAGTCAGCGGGAGTAAAGACGAGCAGTACTTC. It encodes CSARVSGSKDEQYF.

The CDR3 coding sequence is TGTGCCAGCAGCCAAGGGCATGGTCAGCAAGAGACCCAGTACTTC. This gives the protein CASSQGHGQQETQYF. J is TRBJ2-7 and V is TRBV3-1; no reliable D call. The J call may be mistaken, given a closer DNA end match to TRBJ2-5. The germline V gene has CDR1 LGHDT and CDR2 YNNKEL (reference sequence). The CDR3 extends over 15 amino acids.

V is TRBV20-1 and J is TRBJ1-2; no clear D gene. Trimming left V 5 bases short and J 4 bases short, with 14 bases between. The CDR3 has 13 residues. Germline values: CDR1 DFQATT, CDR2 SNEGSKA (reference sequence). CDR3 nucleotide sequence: TGCAGTGCTCCTGTCCGGGGTGGCTATGGCTACACCTTC. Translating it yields CSAPVRGGYGYTF.

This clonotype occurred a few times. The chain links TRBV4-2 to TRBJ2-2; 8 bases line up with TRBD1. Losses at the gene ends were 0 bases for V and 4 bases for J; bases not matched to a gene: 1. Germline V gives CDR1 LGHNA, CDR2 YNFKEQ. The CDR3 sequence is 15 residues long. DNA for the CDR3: TGTGCCAGCAGCCAAGAACAGGGGGGCACCGGGGAGCTGTTTTTT. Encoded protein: CASSQEQGGTGELFF.

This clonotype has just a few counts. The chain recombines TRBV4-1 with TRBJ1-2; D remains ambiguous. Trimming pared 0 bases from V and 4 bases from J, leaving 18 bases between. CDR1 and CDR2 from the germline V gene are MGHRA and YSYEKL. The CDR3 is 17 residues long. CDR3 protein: CASSQDRAAGTLYGYTF. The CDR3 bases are TGCGCCAGCAGCCAAGATCGCGCGGCAGGTACTCTCTATGGCTACACCTTC.

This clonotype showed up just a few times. The CDR3 sequence: CAWSGRLSSYEQYF. CDR3 nucleotide sequence: TGTGCCTGGAGCGGGAGGCTATCCTCCTACGAGCAGTACTTC. The chain couples TRBV30 to TRBJ2-7; 7 nucleotides match TRBD2. V dropped 3 bases and J dropped 0; count of bases not matched to a gene: 5. This CDR3 has 14 residues. Germline-derived CDR1 and CDR2 are GTSNPN and SVGIG (reference sequence).

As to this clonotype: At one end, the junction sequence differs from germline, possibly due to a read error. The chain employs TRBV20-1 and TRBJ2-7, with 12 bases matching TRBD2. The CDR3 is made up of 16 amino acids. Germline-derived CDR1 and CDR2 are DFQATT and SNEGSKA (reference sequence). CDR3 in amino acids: CSVRDSGLAGSYEQYF. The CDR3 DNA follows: TGCAGTGTTAGAGATTCAGGACTAGCGGGATCCTACGAGCAGTACTTC.

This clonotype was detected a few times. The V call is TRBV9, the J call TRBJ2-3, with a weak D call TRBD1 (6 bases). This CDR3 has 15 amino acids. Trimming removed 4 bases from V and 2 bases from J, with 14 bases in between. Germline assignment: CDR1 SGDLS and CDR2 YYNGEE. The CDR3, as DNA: TGTGCCAGCAGCCCCCCCGGACAGATCACAGATACGCAGTATTTT. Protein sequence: CASSPPGQITDTQYF. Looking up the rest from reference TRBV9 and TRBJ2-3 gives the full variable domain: DSGVTQTPKHLITATGQRVTLRCSPRSGDLSVYWYQQSLDQGLQFLIQYYNGEERAKGNILERFSAQQFPDLHSELNLSSLELGDSALYFCASSPPGQITDTQYFGPGTRLTVL.

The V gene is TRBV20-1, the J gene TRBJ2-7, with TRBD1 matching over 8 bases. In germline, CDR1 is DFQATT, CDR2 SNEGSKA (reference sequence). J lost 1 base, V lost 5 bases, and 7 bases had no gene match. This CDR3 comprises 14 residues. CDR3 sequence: CSAERGTGSYEQYF. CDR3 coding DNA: TGCAGTGCTGAAAGGGGGACAGGTTCCTACGAGCAGTACTTC.

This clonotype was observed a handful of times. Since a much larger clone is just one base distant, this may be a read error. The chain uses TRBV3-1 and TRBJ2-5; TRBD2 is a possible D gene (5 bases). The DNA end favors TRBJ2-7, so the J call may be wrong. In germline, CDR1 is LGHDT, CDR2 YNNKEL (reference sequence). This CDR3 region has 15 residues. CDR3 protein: CASSQGGVMTAEQYF. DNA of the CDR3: TGTGCCAGCAGCCAAGGGGGAGTGATGACGGCCGAGCAGTACTTC.

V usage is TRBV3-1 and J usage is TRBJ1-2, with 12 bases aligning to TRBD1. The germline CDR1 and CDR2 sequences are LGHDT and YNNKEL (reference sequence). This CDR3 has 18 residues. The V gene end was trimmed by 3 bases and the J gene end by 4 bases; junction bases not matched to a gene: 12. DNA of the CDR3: TGTGCCAGCAGCCATCCCCCCGGGACAGGGGGCTCTTTCTATGGCTACACCTTC. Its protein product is CASSHPPGTGGSFYGYTF.

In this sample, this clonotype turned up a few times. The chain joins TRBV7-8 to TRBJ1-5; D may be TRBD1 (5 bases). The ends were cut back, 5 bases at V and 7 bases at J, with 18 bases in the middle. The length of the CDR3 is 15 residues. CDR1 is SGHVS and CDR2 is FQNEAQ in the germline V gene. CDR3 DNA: TGTGCCAGCAGCCCAACCGGGGGGATAAGGCAGCCCCAGCATTTT. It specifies CASSPTGGIRQPQHF.

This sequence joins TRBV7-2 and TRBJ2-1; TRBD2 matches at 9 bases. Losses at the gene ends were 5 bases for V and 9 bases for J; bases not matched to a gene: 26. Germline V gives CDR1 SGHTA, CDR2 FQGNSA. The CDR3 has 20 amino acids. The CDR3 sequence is CASSTRHKGSGASGIGEQFF. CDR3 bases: TGTGCCAGCAGCACTCGACACAAGGGATCTGGGGCTAGCGGGATCGGTGAGCAGTTCTTC.